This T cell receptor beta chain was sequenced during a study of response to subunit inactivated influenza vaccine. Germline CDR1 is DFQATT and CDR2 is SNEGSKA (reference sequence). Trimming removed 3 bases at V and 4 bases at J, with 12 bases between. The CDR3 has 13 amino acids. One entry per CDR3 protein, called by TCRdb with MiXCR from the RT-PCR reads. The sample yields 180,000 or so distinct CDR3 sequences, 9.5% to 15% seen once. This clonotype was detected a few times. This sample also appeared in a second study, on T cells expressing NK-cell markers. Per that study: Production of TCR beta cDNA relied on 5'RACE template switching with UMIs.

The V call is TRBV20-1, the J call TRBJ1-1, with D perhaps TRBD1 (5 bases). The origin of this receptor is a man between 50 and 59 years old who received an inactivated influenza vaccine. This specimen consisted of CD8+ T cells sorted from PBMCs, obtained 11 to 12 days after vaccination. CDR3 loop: CSASPDSGTEAFF. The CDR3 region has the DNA TGCAGTGCTAGCCCCGACAGCGGCACTGAAGCTTTCTTT.